Listed below are T cell receptor beta chains from one sample, sequenced in a study of blood T cell repertoires in COVID-19. TCRdb keeps only in-frame clones here, not all; method: immunoSEQ multiplex PCR. The table shows approximately 110,000 clones, with more than 85% occurring only once. Sample: peripheral blood. Source of these receptors: a man aged 45-65 years with COVID-19, enrolled during active disease. Each CDR3 is given with its conserved first and last residue. D genes are given only for firm matches. The size entry is marked missing in some rows and otherwise reads once, few, many or a size class.

J: TRBJ1-2; V: TRBV7-2; size: .; D: .; DNA: TGTGCCAGCAGCTTGGGCGGGGGTCCTTATGGCTACACCTTC; CDR3: CASSLGGGPYGYTF
J: TRBJ2-5; V: TRBV10-3; size: .; D: .; DNA: TGTGCCATCAGTGGGGGGCCCAAAGAGACCCAGTACTTC; CDR3: CAISGGPKETQYF
J: TRBJ2-1; V: TRBV2; size: .; D: .; DNA: TGTGCCAGCAGCCTACAGGGCGGTCCGGGGTTCTTC; CDR3: CASSLQGGPGFF
J: TRBJ2-3; V: TRBV9; size: .; D: .; DNA: TGTGCCAGCAGCGTTAATGCGGAAACTAGCACAGATACGCAGTATTTT; CDR3: CASSVNAETSTDTQYF
J: TRBJ1-5; V: TRBV18; size: .; D: .; DNA: TGTGCCAGCTCACCAGGGGGCGATCAGCCCCAGCATTTT; CDR3: CASSPGGDQPQHF
J: TRBJ1-5; V: TRBV28; size: .; D: TRBD1; DNA: TGTGCCAGCAGTTCGGGACAGGGCAATCAGCCCCAGCATTTT; CDR3: CASSSGQGNQPQHF
J: TRBJ1-1; V: TRBV29-1; size: .; D: .; DNA: TGCAGCGTTGAAGATCAGGGGTTGCACACTGAAGCTTTCTTT; CDR3: CSVEDQGLHTEAFF
J: TRBJ2-1; V: TRBV10-3; size: .; D: TRBD2; DNA: TGTGCCATCAGTGAGTGGCTAGCGGGGCAGGACAATGAGCAGTTCTTC; CDR3: CAISEWLAGQDNEQFF
J: TRBJ2-1; V: TRBV5-6; size: .; D: .; DNA: TGTGCCAGCAGCCCCGGGACACAATACAATGAGCAGTTCTTC; CDR3: CASSPGTQYNEQFF
J: TRBJ2-1; V: TRBV30; size: .; D: TRBD1; DNA: TGTGCCTGGAGTGCGGGACAGGGGGTTGAGCAGTTCTTC; CDR3: CAWSAGQGVEQFF
J: TRBJ1-6; V: TRBV11-2; size: .; D: .; DNA: TGTGCCAGCAGCTTGGGCGGGACCTCACCCCTCCACTTT; CDR3: CASSLGGTSPLHF
J: TRBJ2-1; V: TRBV9; size: .; D: TRBD2; DNA: TGTGCCAGCAGCGCTCCAGGTAGCGGGAGAGGCGATGAGCAGTTCTTC; CDR3: CASSAPGSGRGDEQFF
J: TRBJ1-1; V: TRBV7-8; size: .; D: .; DNA: TGTGCCAGCAGCTTAACATTTGGGGAAGGGGGCACTGAAGCTTTCTTT; CDR3: CASSLTFGEGGTEAFF
J: TRBJ1-2; V: TRBV2; size: .; D: TRBD1; DNA: TGTGCCAGCATTATGACAGGGTCAAGCTACACCTTC; CDR3: CASIMTGSSYTF
J: TRBJ2-5; V: TRBV6-6; size: few; D: .; DNA: TGTGCCAGCAGCCGCCGGGGAGGCAAAGAGACCCAGTACTTC; CDR3: CASSRRGGKETQYF
J: TRBJ2-2; V: TRBV9; size: .; D: TRBD1; DNA: TGTGCCAGCAGCGTAGACGGGACAGGGAACCTGTTTTTT; CDR3: CASSVDGTGNLFF
J: TRBJ2-7; V: TRBV7-2; size: .; D: TRBD1; DNA: TGTGCCAGCAGCTGGGACAGGGGAGGCTACGAGCAGTACTTC; CDR3: CASSWDRGGYEQYF
J: TRBJ2-1; V: TRBV10-3; size: .; D: TRBD2; DNA: TGTGCCATCAGTGAGGGGTCGTTAGCGGGATCGGCCTACAATGAGCAGTTCTTC; CDR3: CAISEGSLAGSAYNEQFF